These T cell receptor beta chains were read from a single sample in a study of cytomegalovirus exposure and HLA in healthy donors. Sequencing used immunoSEQ multiplex PCR; TCRdb keeps in-frame clones, though not all of them. Of under 150,000 clones in the sample, 82% were seen once. The sample taken for sequencing was PBMCs. The source is a male donor in good health and CMV-seronegative. Each CDR3 is given with its conserved first and last residue. Fields, in order: J gene, V gene, clone size, D gene, CDR3 DNA, CDR3 protein. A D gene is named only where the DNA matches it firmly. Where a row states a size, it is once, few, many or the class of an expanded clone; other rows omit it.

J: TRBJ2-3
V: TRBV7-2
size: .
D: .
DNA: TGTGCCAGCAGCACGCCGGGTCCCCGGGGGGATACGCAGTATTTT
CDR3: CASSTPGPRGDTQYF

J: TRBJ2-2
V: TRBV5-4
size: .
D: TRBD2
DNA: TGTGCCAGCAGCGTAGCGGGAGAGGCCGGGGAGCTGTTTTTT
CDR3: CASSVAGEAGELFF

J: TRBJ1-5
V: TRBV5-8
size: .
D: .
DNA: TGTGCCAGCAGACAAGAGACAGGCAATCAGCCCCAGCATTTT
CDR3: CASRQETGNQPQHF

J: TRBJ1-4
V: TRBV7-9
size: .
D: .
DNA: TGTGCCAGCAGCCCCCAGGGGACTAATGAAAAACTGTTTTTT
CDR3: CASSPQGTNEKLFF

J: TRBJ2-1
V: TRBV28
size: .
D: .
DNA: TGTGCCAGCTGGGACTCGTCCTACAATGAGCAGTTCTTC
CDR3: CASWDSSYNEQFF

J: TRBJ2-1
V: TRBV15
size: .
D: TRBD2
DNA: TGTGCCACCAGCAGTCGGCGGGAGGGCCTCAATGAGCAGTTCTTC
CDR3: CATSSRREGLNEQFF

J: TRBJ1-2
V: TRBV27
size: .
D: .
DNA: TGTGCCAGCAGCCCGTTAGGGAGGGAGGGCTACACCTTC
CDR3: CASSPLGREGYTF

J: TRBJ2-2
V: TRBV7-2
size: few
D: .
DNA: TGTGCCAGCAGCTTGACTGGAACCGGGGAGCTGTTTTTT
CDR3: CASSLTGTGELFF

J: TRBJ2-7
V: TRBV28
size: .
D: TRBD1
DNA: TGTGCCAGCAGTCTAAGCCGTGCCTCGGGACAGGGTAGCCACGAGCAGTACTTC
CDR3: CASSLSRASGQGSHEQYF

J: TRBJ2-2
V: TRBV28
size: .
D: .
DNA: TGTGCCAGCAGCCCGAGGTGGACCGGGGAGCTGTTTTTT
CDR3: CASSPRWTGELFF

J: TRBJ2-7
V: TRBV19
size: .
D: .
DNA: TGTGCCAGTAGTCCGGGTACCTACGAGCAGTACTTC
CDR3: CASSPGTYEQYF

J: TRBJ2-7
V: TRBV7-9
size: .
D: .
DNA: TGTGCCAGCAGCTTAGTATTGGGGCCCCCCCACGAGCAGTACTTC
CDR3: CASSLVLGPPHEQYF

J: TRBJ1-4
V: TRBV4-3
size: .
D: TRBD1
DNA: TGCGCCAGCGGCAGGGGGCCCCGGGAAAAACTGTTTTTT
CDR3: CASGRGPREKLFF

J: TRBJ2-3
V: TRBV18
size: .
D: TRBD1
DNA: TGTGCCAGCTCACCCCGAGGACAGGGGACAGATACGCAGTATTTT
CDR3: CASSPRGQGTDTQYF

J: TRBJ2-1
V: TRBV7-3
size: .
D: .
DNA: TGTGCCAGCAGCCAAGTTCCAGGACAGTACAATGAGCAGTTCTTC
CDR3: CASSQVPGQYNEQFF

J: TRBJ1-1
V: TRBV7-2
size: .
D: TRBD1
DNA: TGTGCCAGCAGCCCGCAGGGGGCAGGCACTGAAGCTTTCTTT
CDR3: CASSPQGAGTEAFF

J: TRBJ1-5
V: TRBV7-9
size: .
D: .
DNA: TGTGCCAGCAGCTTGGGGGCGGGTCAGCCCCAGCATTTT
CDR3: CASSLGAGQPQHF

J: TRBJ2-1
V: TRBV11-3
size: .
D: TRBD2
DNA: TGTGCCAGCAGCCGGACTAGAAATGAGCAGTTCTTC
CDR3: CASSRTRNEQFF

J: TRBJ1-1
V: TRBV13
size: .
D: TRBD1
DNA: TGTGCCAGCAGCTGGGACAGGGTGGGGAGCACTGAAGCTTTCTTT
CDR3: CASSWDRVGSTEAFF

J: TRBJ2-3
V: TRBV9
size: .
D: .
DNA: TGTGCCAGCCCTTATGTTGGCGGGATTGGTTCAGATACGCAGTATTTT
CDR3: CASPYVGGIGSDTQYF

J: TRBJ1-5
V: TRBV27
size: .
D: .
DNA: TGTGCCAGCAGTTCACTTCTTAGCAATCAGCCCCAGCATTTT
CDR3: CASSSLLSNQPQHF

J: TRBJ1-4
V: TRBV21-1
size: .
D: .
DNA: TGTGCCAGCAGCAAAGGTGAGACAGCTACAAATGAAAAACTGTTTTTT
CDR3: CASSKGETATNEKLFF

J: TRBJ2-1
V: TRBV6-6
size: .
D: .
DNA: TGTGCCAGCAGTTCGTCGGGCCAGGGTAATAATGAGCAGTTCTTC
CDR3: CASSSSGQGNNEQFF

J: TRBJ2-1
V: TRBV7-3
size: few
D: TRBD2
DNA: TGTGCCAGCAGCCGTCTAGCGGGATGGTTGGATGAGCAGTTCTTC
CDR3: CASSRLAGWLDEQFF

J: TRBJ1-5
V: TRBV27
size: .
D: TRBD1
DNA: TGTGCCAGCAGTCTCGTAGGGGGCTGGGGCAATCAGCCCCAGCATTTT
CDR3: CASSLVGGWGNQPQHF

J: TRBJ2-5
V: TRBV9
size: .
D: .
DNA: TGTGCCAGCAGCGCCGATGGGCGGGCAGGGGGGATGGGTAAAGAGACCCAGTACTTC
CDR3: CASSADGRAGGMGKETQYF

J: TRBJ2-2
V: TRBV13
size: .
D: .
DNA: TGTGCCAGCAGCCCGCGGCCAGGGGAGTACGACACCGGGGAGCTGTTTTTT
CDR3: CASSPRPGEYDTGELFF

J: TRBJ2-1
V: TRBV9
size: .
D: TRBD2
DNA: TGTGCCAGCAGCGTAGTTGCGGGAGAGACCCGTGAGCAGTTCTTC
CDR3: CASSVVAGETREQFF

J: TRBJ2-3
V: TRBV6-5
size: .
D: TRBD2
DNA: TGTGCCAGCAGTTGGCTAGCGGGAGCGGCAGATACGCAGTATTTT
CDR3: CASSWLAGAADTQYF

J: TRBJ2-5
V: TRBV7-3
size: .
D: .
DNA: TGTGCCAGCAGCTTAGGGAGGCAAGAGACCCAGTACTTC
CDR3: CASSLGRQETQYF

J: TRBJ2-7
V: TRBV28
size: once
D: TRBD2
DNA: TGTGCCAGCACCTTAGGCGGGACTAGCAGCTACGAGCAGTACTTC
CDR3: CASTLGGTSSYEQYF

J: TRBJ2-7
V: TRBV6-5
size: .
D: .
DNA: TGTGCCAGCAGTTATTCAGGCAGGGTTTTCGAGCAGTACTTC
CDR3: CASSYSGRVFEQYF

J: TRBJ1-2
V: TRBV10-3
size: .
D: TRBD1
DNA: TGTGCCATCAGGCCGACAGGGATTAACTATGGCTACACCTTC
CDR3: CAIRPTGINYGYTF

J: TRBJ2-7
V: TRBV4-1
size: .
D: .
DNA: TGCGCCAGCAGCCAAGTGCGTTCCTACGAGCAGTACTTC
CDR3: CASSQVRSYEQYF

J: TRBJ2-1
V: TRBV9
size: .
D: .
DNA: TGTGCCAGCACCCCCTCCGGCGGAGCCTACAATGAGCAGTTCTTC
CDR3: CASTPSGGAYNEQFF

J: TRBJ2-7
V: TRBV7-7
size: .
D: TRBD2
DNA: TGTGCTAGCAGCCGGACTAGCGGGAGTTACGAGCAGTACTTC
CDR3: CASSRTSGSYEQYF

J: TRBJ2-1
V: TRBV5-1
size: .
D: .
DNA: TGCGCCAGCAGCTGGGGAGATTCCTACAATGAGCAGTTCTTC
CDR3: CASSWGDSYNEQFF

J: TRBJ2-2
V: TRBV6-4
size: few
D: .
DNA: TGTGCCAGCAGTGAGAGTTCCAACACCGGGGAGCTGTTTTTT
CDR3: CASSESSNTGELFF

J: TRBJ1-5
V: TRBV7-2
size: .
D: TRBD1
DNA: TGTGCCAGCAGCTTATCACAGGGGGCCTACAATCAGCCCCAGCATTTT
CDR3: CASSLSQGAYNQPQHF

J: TRBJ2-5
V: TRBV9
size: .
D: TRBD2
DNA: TGTGCCAGCAGCGTAGATGGTCTAGCGGGAGTGAAAGAGACCCAGTACTTC
CDR3: CASSVDGLAGVKETQYF

J: TRBJ1-5
V: TRBV30
size: once
D: TRBD1
DNA: TGTGCCTGGAGTGTCCGGGGACAGGGGGGTCAGCCCCAGCATTTT
CDR3: CAWSVRGQGGQPQHF

J: TRBJ1-1
V: TRBV29-1
size: .
D: .
DNA: TGCAGCGTTGTTCCCTCCCGGAACACTGAAGCTTTCTTT
CDR3: CSVVPSRNTEAFF

J: TRBJ2-7
V: TRBV7-2
size: .
D: .
DNA: TGTGCCAGCAGCCTCTCCCGAATAGTCAACGAGCAGTACTTC
CDR3: CASSLSRIVNEQYF

J: TRBJ2-7
V: TRBV29-1
size: .
D: TRBD2
DNA: TGCAGCGTTGAATTGGCTAGCGGCTCCTACGAGCAGTACTTC
CDR3: CSVELASGSYEQYF

J: TRBJ1-2
V: TRBV29-1
size: .
D: .
DNA: TGCAGCGTTCTCGGGGCGGGGGCTCACCGAGGCTATGGCTACACCTTC
CDR3: CSVLGAGAHRGYGYTF

J: TRBJ2-1
V: TRBV4-3
size: once
D: TRBD2
DNA: TGCGCCAGCAGCCAAAGGCTAGCGGGAGCCCATGAGCAGTTCTTC
CDR3: CASSQRLAGAHEQFF

J: TRBJ2-3
V: TRBV13
size: .
D: TRBD1
DNA: TGTGCCAGCAGTTTCACCGGGACAGGGGCCCGAGATACGCAGTATTTT
CDR3: CASSFTGTGARDTQYF

J: TRBJ2-7
V: TRBV5-4
size: .
D: .
DNA: TGTGCCAGCAGCCTTGGAGGAGACGAGCAGTACTTC
CDR3: CASSLGGDEQYF

J: TRBJ1-1
V: TRBV10-1
size: .
D: TRBD1
DNA: TGCGCCAGCAGGTTACAGGGGAAAGGGAGCACTGAAGCTTTCTTT
CDR3: CASRLQGKGSTEAFF

J: TRBJ1-1
V: TRBV11-2
size: .
D: TRBD1
DNA: TGTGCCAGCAGCTTAACAGGGGGTCGAGCTTTCTTT
CDR3: CASSLTGGRAFF

J: TRBJ2-5
V: TRBV7-3
size: .
D: TRBD1
DNA: TGTGCCAGCAGCCCCCCAGGGGGCACGCAGACCCAGTACTTC
CDR3: CASSPPGGTQTQYF

J: TRBJ1-2
V: TRBV7-9
size: .
D: .
DNA: TGTGCCAGCAGCCCCCTGGGAGCAACCCCATACGGCTACACCTTC
CDR3: CASSPLGATPYGYTF

J: TRBJ2-7
V: TRBV7-8
size: once
D: .
DNA: TGTGCCAGCAGCTTAGGGGGAGAGTTTCGTGAGCAGTACTTC
CDR3: CASSLGGEFREQYF